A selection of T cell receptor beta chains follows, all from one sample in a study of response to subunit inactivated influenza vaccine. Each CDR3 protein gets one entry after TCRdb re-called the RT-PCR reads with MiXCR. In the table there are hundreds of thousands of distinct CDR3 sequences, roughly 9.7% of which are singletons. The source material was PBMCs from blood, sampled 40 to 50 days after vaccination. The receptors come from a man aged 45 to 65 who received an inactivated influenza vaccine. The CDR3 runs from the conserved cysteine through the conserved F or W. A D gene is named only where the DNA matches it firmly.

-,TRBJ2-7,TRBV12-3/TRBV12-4,CASSRLYSYEQYF
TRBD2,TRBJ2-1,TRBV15,CATSRGGPYNEQFF
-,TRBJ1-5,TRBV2,CASRWRLNQPQHF
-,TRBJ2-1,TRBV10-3,CAISVLADSSYNEQFF
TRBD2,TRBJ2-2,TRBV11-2,CASSLWGRAGELFF
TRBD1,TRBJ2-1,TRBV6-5,CASSYLQGAREQFF
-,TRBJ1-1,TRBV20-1,CSARAPTRGSTEAFF
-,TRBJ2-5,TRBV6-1,CASVGTLSRETQYF
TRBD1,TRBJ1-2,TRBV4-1,CASSQGISQGVFRYTF
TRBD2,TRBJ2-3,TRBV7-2,CASSKLAGPFTDTQYF
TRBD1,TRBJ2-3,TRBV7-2,CASSLTGQGEYF
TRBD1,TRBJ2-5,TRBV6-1,CASSRQGIETQYF
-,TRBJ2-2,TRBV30,CAWSRRVSGELFF
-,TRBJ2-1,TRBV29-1,CSVIGTPAPSYNEQFF
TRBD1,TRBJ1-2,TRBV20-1,CSARRDRGGGYTF
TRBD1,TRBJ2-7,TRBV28,CASTSGTGYEQYF
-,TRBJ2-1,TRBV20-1,CSLTGEGLDEQFF
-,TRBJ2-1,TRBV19,CASSIDGGSSYNEQFF
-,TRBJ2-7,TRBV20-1,CSASDGDRAGWEQYF
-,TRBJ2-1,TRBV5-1,CASSAELAVTYNEQFF